Listed here are 21 T cell receptor beta chains from one sample, sequenced in a study of cytomegalovirus exposure and HLA in healthy donors. PCR used 60 Vbeta primers and 13 Jbeta primers. TCRdb keeps only in-frame clones here, not all; method: immunoSEQ multiplex PCR. Seen here are about 150,000 clones, approximately 81% observed once, and the top ten hold 1.5% to 2.5%. Sequenced: PBMCs. All receptors come from a man younger than 35 in good health and CMV-seronegative.

This chain uses TRBV5-8 with TRBJ2-5; tentatively, D is TRBD1 (6 bases). Per the germline V gene, CDR1 is SGHTS and CDR2 is YDEGEE. V gave up 0 bases and J gave up 7 bases, with 7 bases separating them. The CDR3 length is 12 residues. CDR3 sequence (DNA): TGTGCCAGCAGCTTGGCCAGGGGGACCCAGTACTTC. Encoded protein: CASSLARGTQYF.

As regards this clone: The junction differs from germline at one of its ends, possibly a read error. The CDR3 region is CATSTLLGGNTEAFF. As DNA, the CDR3 is TGTGCCACGAGCACCCTCCTAGGGGGAAACACTGAAGCTTTCTTT. This chain links TRBV15 with TRBJ1-1, with a tentative D call TRBD1 (6 bases). CDR3 size: 15 residues. Germline assignment: CDR1 LNHNV and CDR2 YYDKDF (reference sequence).

J is TRBJ2-4 and V is TRBV6-5; D perhaps matches TRBD1 (6 bases). The CDR3 length is 12 residues. Germline assignment: CDR1 MNHEY and CDR2 SVGAGI. V dropped 10 bases and J dropped 9 bases, with 16 bases sitting between them. CDR3 nucleotides: TGTGCCACTACCCAGGGGAGTGGCATTCAGTACTTC. Its protein product is CATTQGSGIQYF.

The chain employs TRBV2 and TRBJ1-4; TRBD1 aligns across 8 bases. After removal of 5 bases from V and 8 bases from J, the junction contained 7 bases not matched to a gene. Germline V gene lookup returns CDR1 SNHLY and CDR2 FYNNEI. The CDR3 has 14 residues. The CDR3 DNA follows: TGTGCCAGCAGTTCTCTCTGGGACAGGGAAAAACTGTTTTTT. It translates to CASSSLWDREKLFF.

V and J are TRBV28 and TRBJ2-5; a possible D gene is TRBD2 (5 bases). V dropped 0 bases and J dropped 5 bases, with 10 bases sitting between them. CDR3 size: 14 residues. Germline CDR1 MDHEN, CDR2 SYDVKM. The CDR3 loop is CASSLWAERETQYF. CDR3 bases: TGTGCCAGCAGTTTATGGGCTGAGCGGGAGACCCAGTACTTC.

The chain employs TRBV10-1 and TRBJ1-6, with 7 nucleotides matching TRBD1. The CDR3 spans 16 residues. Germline V gene lookup returns CDR1 WNHNN and CDR2 SYGVQD (reference sequence). V was clipped by 5 bases and J by 5 bases; unmatched bases: 9. DNA for the CDR3: TGCGCCAGCAGTTTACCGGGCGACAGGGATAATTCACCCCTCCACTTT. Its protein is CASSLPGDRDNSPLHF.

The chain employs TRBV5-1 and TRBJ2-5, with D tentatively TRBD2 (5 bases). Germline lookup yields CDR1 SGHRS and CDR2 YFSETQ. V shed 4 bases and J shed 1 base, with 11 bases lying between them. CDR3 length equals 14 residues. In nucleotides, the CDR3 is TGCGCCAGCAGCCGCCGGAGGTCCCAAGAGACCCAGTACTTC. Protein: CASSRRRSQETQYF.

This chain links TRBV28 with TRBJ2-5; possible D gene TRBD1, 6 bases. Trimming removed 4 bases from V and 4 bases from J, with 16 bases in between. Germline V gene data show CDR1 as MDHEN and CDR2 as SYDVKM. CDR3 length: 15 amino acids. The CDR3 coding sequence is TGTGCCAGCAGTTCCCGCACAGGGCCGGTAGAGACCCAGTACTTC. This encodes CASSSRTGPVETQYF.

This clone appeared once. One end of the junction does not line up with germline, which may come from a read error. The V call is TRBV2, the J call TRBJ2-5; TRBD2 is a possible D gene (5 bases). CDR3 length: 14 residues. Germline CDR1 reads SNHLY; CDR2 reads FYNNEI. DNA of the CDR3: TGTGCCACCAGTAGGGAGAGGGTCCAAGAGACCCAGTACTTC. It yields the protein CATSRERVQETQYF. Full variable domain (missing parts from reference TRBV2 and TRBJ2-5): EPEVTQTPSHQVTQMGQEVILRCVPISNHLYFYWYRQILGQKVEFLVSFYNNEISEKSEIFDDQFSVERPDGSNFTLKIRSTKLEDSAMYFCATSRERVQETQYFGPGTRLLVL.

V gene TRBV4-2 combines with J gene TRBJ2-7; tentatively, D is TRBD2 (6 bases). In germline, CDR1 is LGHNA, CDR2 YNFKEQ. The CDR3 has 13 amino acids. Trimming pared 0 bases from V and 3 bases from J, leaving 6 bases between. CDR3 in DNA: TGTGCCAGCAGCCAAGAGGGGGGCTACGAGCAGTACTTC. This translates into CASSQEGGYEQYF.

The chain has TRBV6-5 and TRBJ1-3; 7 bases are a match to TRBD1. The V gene end was trimmed by 5 bases and the J gene end by 3 bases; junction bases not matched to a gene: 4. CDR3 length: 14 residues. Germline CDR1 MNHEY, CDR2 SVGAGI. The CDR3 nucleotides are TGTGCCAGCAGTCTCGACAGGGATGGAAACACCATATATTTT. Encoded protein: CASSLDRDGNTIYF.

The CDR3 is CASSQAGQGRNTIYF. For the CDR3, the DNA is TGCGCCAGCAGCCAAGCCGGGCAGGGCAGAAACACCATATATTTT. The chain employs TRBV4-1 and TRBJ1-3; D possibly corresponds to TRBD1 (5 bases). The V end lost 1 base, the J end lost 5 bases, and 12 bases lay between the germline ends. CDR1 is MGHRA and CDR2 is YSYEKL in the germline V gene. The CDR3 runs 15 residues.

This clone occurred once. This rearrangement joins TRBV5-6 to TRBJ2-3; the match to TRBD2 covers 8 bases. The germline CDR1 and CDR2 sequences are SGHDT and YYEEEE. The J segment lost 5 bases and the V segment lost 2 bases, leaving 10 bases of the junction unmatched. CDR3 length equals 16 residues. CDR3 sequence reads: CASSLSGSRILDTQYF. The CDR3 region has the DNA TGTGCCAGCAGCTTAAGCGGGAGTAGGATTCTAGATACGCAGTATTTT. The full variable domain, completed using reference TRBV5-6 and TRBJ2-3, is DAGVTQSPTHLIKTRGQQVTLRCSPKSGHDTVSWYQQALGQGPQFIFQYYEEEERQRGNFPDRFSGHQFPNYSSELNVNALLLGDSALYLCASSLSGSRILDTQYFGPGTRLTVL.

About this clone itself: This specimen includes other DNA sequences encoding the same CDR3. This sequence joins TRBV5-1 and TRBJ2-1; 7 bases align to TRBD1. The CDR3 contains 15 residues. Looked up from germline, CDR1 is SGHRS and CDR2 is YFSETQ. V was pared by 2 bases and J by 0 bases, with 2 bases of the junction left unmatched. CDR3 coding DNA: TGCGCCAGCAGCTTCCGGGACAGCTCCTACAATGAGCAGTTCTTC. Translated: CASSFRDSSYNEQFF.

This chain connects TRBV27 to TRBJ1-4, with D possibly being TRBD1 (6 bases). V lost 3 bases and J lost 0, with 14 bases in between. This CDR3 region has 17 residues. The germline V gene encodes CDR1 MNHEY and CDR2 SMNVEV (reference sequence). The CDR3 coding sequence is TGTGCCAGCAGTTTGGGGACATCTCCTCCAACTAATGAAAAACTGTTTTTT. Protein: CASSLGTSPPTNEKLFF.

Here the CDR3 DNA reads TGTGCCAGCACCACCGGGAGTCGCCGTTACAATGAGCAGTTCTTC. This gives the protein CASTTGSRRYNEQFF. The rearrangement links TRBV21-1 to TRBJ2-1; TRBD2 is taken as the D call from the table, unchecked against the DNA. TRBV21-1 is given as a pseudogene. The CDR3 loop spans 15 amino acids.

This rearrangement joins TRBV4-2 to TRBJ1-1; D is possibly TRBD1 (5 bases). This CDR3 is built from 16 residues. Germline V CDR1 and CDR2: LGHNA, YNFKEQ. V was shortened by 0 bases and J by 0 bases, with 11 bases between the two germline ends. The CDR3 protein is CASSQEGHGMNTEAFF. The CDR3 DNA sequence: TGTGCCAGCAGCCAAGAAGGACACGGAATGAACACTGAAGCTTTCTTT.

V and J are TRBV5-6 and TRBJ2-7; 7 nucleotides line up with TRBD1. Per germline, CDR1 SGHDT and CDR2 YYEEEE. The CDR3 runs 13 residues. The V segment lost 4 bases and the J segment 3 bases; nucleotides outside the gene matches: 4. CDR3 nucleotides: TGTGCCAGCAGCCCCCAGGGGGTCTACGAGCAGTACTTC. Translated, it gives CASSPQGVYEQYF.

This sequence joins TRBV15 and TRBJ2-7, with D uncertain. CDR1 is LNHNV, CDR2 YYDKDF, per germline (reference sequence). V was clipped by 0 bases and J by 2 bases, with 11 bases between them. The CDR3 spans 15 residues. As DNA, the CDR3 is TGTGCCACCAGCAGAGATCCAAAGCCTCCCTACGAGCAGTACTTC. Translated, it gives CATSRDPKPPYEQYF.

The chain employs TRBV7-2 and TRBJ2-5; TRBD1 aligns across 8 bases. The J call is doubtful: the DNA matches TRBJ2-7 better. Germline assignment: CDR1 SGHTA and CDR2 FQGNSA. This CDR3 region has 14 residues. DNA of the CDR3: TGTGCCAGCAGCTTAGTGCAGGGGGCCCACGAGCAGTACTTC. It encodes CASSLVQGAHEQYF.

This chain links TRBV6-5 with TRBJ2-1, with 9 bases that match TRBD2. Per germline, CDR1 MNHEY and CDR2 SVGAGI. The CDR3 is 14 amino acids. V trimming: 4 bases; J trimming: 9 bases; junction bases outside the gene matches: 7. CDR3 in amino acids: CASSWAGGPVEQFF. Written as DNA, the CDR3 is TGTGCCAGCAGTTGGGCGGGAGGGCCGGTTGAGCAGTTCTTC.